These T cell receptor beta chains were read from a single sample in a study of radiation and T cells in renal cell carcinoma. This table comes from immunoSEQ multiplex PCR, and its TCRdb copy is limited to in-frame clones, with some not included. Among about 60,000 clones listed, around 77% were seen once. The source was blood, collected from a patient whose treatment included radiotherapy and nephrectomy. All receptors come from a man aged 55 to 70 with renal cell carcinoma. The conserved cysteine and the conserved F or W are not part of the CDR3 here.

v_gene	j_gene	CDR3aa
TRBV19	TRBJ2-3	ASSLSGDTDTQY
TRBV7-9	TRBJ2-5	ASSLALEPVQETQY
TRBV4-3	TRBJ1-3	ASSQDSAGSTSGNTIY
TRBV7-2	TRBJ2-5	ASSPLRETQY
TRBV11-3	TRBJ2-2	ASSLGEVTGELF
TRBV12-5	TRBJ2-5	ASGLDGGTQY
TRBV6-5	TRBJ1-2	ASSKQGFGYGYT
TRBV11-2	TRBJ2-5	ASSLSSGQETQY
TRBV10-3	TRBJ1-5	AIATNGANSNQPQH
TRBV9	TRBJ2-1	ASSVDWGLAGHEQF
TRBV9	TRBJ2-2	ASSVVENTGELF
TRBV7-8	TRBJ1-1	ASSLASGARTEAF